The rows below give T cell receptor beta chains drawn from one sample of a study of spatial heterogeneity in lung cancer. Each CDR3 protein gets one entry after TCRdb re-called the 5' RACE reads with MiXCR. The sample includes around 40,000 distinct CDR3 sequences, roughly 5.8% of them seen just once. The specimen comprised PBMCs, sampled at surgery. All receptors come from a male donor with early-stage non-small cell lung cancer. The CDR3 runs from the conserved cysteine through the conserved F or W. D genes are given only for firm matches. Size is omitted from some rows. Given values are once, few, many or a class for expanded clones.

J: TRBJ1-1; V: TRBV4-1; size: few; D: TRBD1; DNA: TGCGCCAGCAGCCAAGAGGGGACAGTGAACACTGAAGCTTTCTTT; CDR3: CASSQEGTVNTEAFF
J: TRBJ1-1; V: TRBV30; size: NA; D: TRBD1; DNA: TGTGCCTGGAGAGGCCAGGGGGCGCGTGGGACTGAAGCTTTCTTT; CDR3: CAWRGQGARGTEAFF
J: TRBJ1-1; V: TRBV12-3/TRBV12-4; size: many; D: TRBD1; DNA: TGTGCCAGCAGTTTAGCGATCCGCTTTCTCGGGACAGGGGCTCAGAACACTGAAGCTTTCTTT; CDR3: CASSLAIRFLGTGAQNTEAFF
J: TRBJ2-7; V: TRBV7-8; size: NA; D: TRBD1; DNA: TGTGCCAGCAGCTCACACCTCCGGACAGGGTTGGGAGAGCAGTACTTC; CDR3: CASSSHLRTGLGEQYF
J: TRBJ1-2; V: TRBV29-1; size: many; D: NA; DNA: TGCAGCGTTGGGCTCCTTATGGGTGGCTACACCTTC; CDR3: CSVGLLMGGYTF
J: TRBJ2-7; V: TRBV7-6; size: many; D: TRBD1; DNA: TGTGCCAGCAGCTTCGACGGGACAGGAATATCCTACGAGCAGTACTTC; CDR3: CASSFDGTGISYEQYF
J: TRBJ2-1; V: TRBV30; size: few; D: NA; DNA: TGTGCCTGGGGGGCAATTGGGGGGAGTAAGCAGTTCTTC; CDR3: CAWGAIGGSKQFF
J: TRBJ2-4; V: TRBV20-1; size: many; D: NA; DNA: TGCAGTGCTCCCGGACAGCTCAAAAACATTCAGTACTTC; CDR3: CSAPGQLKNIQYF
J: TRBJ2-1; V: TRBV24-1; size: many; D: NA; DNA: TGTGCCACCAATCGTTGGGCCCTGTTCTTC; CDR3: CATNRWALFF
J: TRBJ2-7; V: TRBV5-1; size: many; D: NA; DNA: TGCGCCAGCAGCCTAACACCCTACGAGCAGTACTTC; CDR3: CASSLTPYEQYF
J: TRBJ1-6; V: TRBV12-3/TRBV12-4; size: many; D: NA; DNA: TGTGCCAGCAGTCCGGGTGCCGAGTCACCCCTCCACTTT; CDR3: CASSPGAESPLHF
J: TRBJ1-2; V: TRBV7-9; size: many; D: NA; DNA: TGTGCCAGCTCCGAGGGATTGGGGGGCTACACCTTC; CDR3: CASSEGLGGYTF
J: TRBJ2-1; V: TRBV7-2; size: many; D: TRBD1; DNA: TGTGCCAGCAGCTTAGCCTCGGGACAGTACAATGAGCAGTTCTTC; CDR3: CASSLASGQYNEQFF
J: TRBJ1-6; V: TRBV7-2; size: many; D: TRBD1; DNA: TGTGCCAGCAGGATGACAGGGGACTCCTATAATTCACCCCTCCACTTT; CDR3: CASRMTGDSYNSPLHF
J: TRBJ1-3; V: TRBV6-1; size: few; D: TRBD1; DNA: TGTGCCAGCAGTGCCTCCCCGACAGGGAGCGGAAACACCATATATTTT; CDR3: CASSASPTGSGNTIYF
J: TRBJ1-1; V: TRBV28; size: many; D: NA; DNA: TGTGCCAGCAGTTTATTCCGGGGGCGCCGTGGGGGAAACACTGAAGCTTTCTTT; CDR3: CASSLFRGRRGGNTEAFF
J: TRBJ1-1; V: TRBV5-1; size: many; D: NA; DNA: TGCGCCAGCACCCTTACGGGGACGAACACTGAAGCTTTCTTT; CDR3: CASTLTGTNTEAFF
J: TRBJ2-2; V: TRBV4-3; size: NA; D: TRBD2; DNA: TGCGCCAGCAGCCGGGAGCGGGGGGCCACCGGGGAGCTGTTTTTT; CDR3: CASSRERGATGELFF
J: TRBJ1-6; V: TRBV18; size: many; D: NA; DNA: TGTGCCAGCTCACCGAACAACGGGAAAAATTCACCCCTCCACTTT; CDR3: CASSPNNGKNSPLHF
J: TRBJ2-7; V: TRBV20-1; size: many; D: NA; DNA: TGCAGTGCTAGAGGGGACTACGAGCAGTACTTC; CDR3: CSARGDYEQYF
J: TRBJ2-2; V: TRBV6-4; size: medium-sized; D: NA; DNA: TGTGCCAGCAGTGACGGGGCAGGGACAACCGGGGAGCTGTTTTTT; CDR3: CASSDGAGTTGELFF
J: TRBJ2-1; V: TRBV27; size: many; D: TRBD2; DNA: TGTGCCAGCAGCGGACCGGGGGGGCCTGTTTCCAGTGAGCAGTTCTTC; CDR3: CASSGPGGPVSSEQFF
J: TRBJ1-5; V: TRBV12-3/TRBV12-4; size: many; D: TRBD1; DNA: TGTGCCAGCAGTTTAGGACAGGGATTCAATAATCAGCCCCAGCATTTT; CDR3: CASSLGQGFNNQPQHF
J: TRBJ1-4; V: TRBV20-1; size: many; D: NA; DNA: TGCAGTGTCCCTCGAGAGACAGCCTCTGAAAAACTGTTTTTT; CDR3: CSVPRETASEKLFF
J: TRBJ1-1; V: TRBV6-1; size: few; D: NA; DNA: TGTGCCAGCAGTGAAGATGAGGGGGGCGGCACTGAAGCTTTCTTT; CDR3: CASSEDEGGGTEAFF
J: TRBJ2-6; V: TRBV10-3; size: NA; D: NA; DNA: TGTGCCATCAGTGAAAACTCTGGGGCCAACGTCCTGACTTTC; CDR3: CAISENSGANVLTF
J: TRBJ2-7; V: TRBV5-1; size: NA; D: NA; DNA: TGCGCCAGCAGCTCAGGGACAGGCGGGGGTTACGAGCAGTACTTC; CDR3: CASSSGTGGGYEQYF
J: TRBJ2-1; V: TRBV24-1; size: many; D: TRBD2; DNA: TGTGCCACCAGTGATGGAGAGCGCGGGGGGGCGAGTGAGCAGTTCTTC; CDR3: CATSDGERGGASEQFF
J: TRBJ2-1; V: TRBV4-3; size: many; D: TRBD2; DNA: TGCGCCAGCAGCCAAGAATTGACTCGCGGGGGAAATGAGCAGTTCTTC; CDR3: CASSQELTRGGNEQFF
J: TRBJ2-3; V: TRBV28; size: many; D: NA; DNA: TGTGCCAGCAGTTTTTTGGCGGGGCGAGATACGCAGTATTTT; CDR3: CASSFLAGRDTQYF
J: TRBJ2-3; V: TRBV7-9; size: many; D: TRBD2; DNA: TGTGCCAGCCGACCGGGACTAGCGATCGCAGATACGCAGTATTTT; CDR3: CASRPGLAIADTQYF
J: TRBJ1-5; V: TRBV7-8; size: many; D: NA; DNA: TGTGCCAGCAGCTTAGCCCGACGGTGGGTCGGGCCCCAGCATTTT; CDR3: CASSLARRWVGPQHF
J: TRBJ2-1; V: TRBV6-5; size: many; D: TRBD2; DNA: TGTGCCAGCAGTTACCGCCGGGGGGTAAGGTACAATGAGCAGTTCTTC; CDR3: CASSYRRGVRYNEQFF
J: TRBJ1-4; V: TRBV29-1; size: many; D: NA; DNA: TGCAGCGTTGAGGTCAGCTTGGGTGAAAAACTGTTTTTT; CDR3: CSVEVSLGEKLFF
J: TRBJ1-6; V: TRBV15; size: NA; D: NA; DNA: TGTGCCACCAGCAGAGTGGGGTCGGGACTTTCACCCCTCCACTTT; CDR3: CATSRVGSGLSPLHF
J: TRBJ2-7; V: TRBV28; size: many; D: TRBD2; DNA: TGTGCCAGCAGTTTGGGGACTAGCTGGCCCTACGAGCAGTACTTC; CDR3: CASSLGTSWPYEQYF
J: TRBJ2-1; V: TRBV4-2; size: few; D: TRBD2; DNA: TGTGCCAGCAGCCAAGAGGTCCTTTTTTCTAGCGGGGGTTACAATGAGCAGTTCTTC; CDR3: CASSQEVLFSSGGYNEQFF
J: TRBJ2-5; V: TRBV18; size: few; D: NA; DNA: TGTGCCAGCTCACCATTGCCCCAAGAGACCCAGTACTTC; CDR3: CASSPLPQETQYF
J: TRBJ2-3; V: TRBV12-3/TRBV12-4; size: few; D: NA; DNA: TGTGCCAGCAGTCCCCGGCGGCTAGCGAGCACAGATACGCAGTATTTT; CDR3: CASSPRRLASTDTQYF
J: TRBJ2-5; V: TRBV7-9; size: many; D: TRBD1; DNA: TGTGCCAGCAGTACCGGGATTGGGACAGCCCAAGAGACCCAGTACTTC; CDR3: CASSTGIGTAQETQYF
J: TRBJ2-5; V: TRBV9; size: NA; D: TRBD1; DNA: TGTGCCGGCAGCTCGGGACAGGGCCAAGGCACCCAGTACTTC; CDR3: CAGSSGQGQGTQYF
J: TRBJ2-1; V: TRBV7-2; size: many; D: NA; DNA: TGTGCCAGCAGCTTATCCCCCACCGGGCAGTTCTTC; CDR3: CASSLSPTGQFF
J: TRBJ1-6; V: TRBV7-9; size: many; D: NA; DNA: TGTGCCAGCAGCTTAGGTCCGGGGGATATGGGTAATTCACCCCTCCACTTT; CDR3: CASSLGPGDMGNSPLHF
J: TRBJ2-5; V: TRBV24-1; size: few; D: NA; DNA: TGTGCCTCCAGTGTGGGGGTCCGGGAGACCCAGTACTTC; CDR3: CASSVGVRETQYF
J: TRBJ1-5; V: TRBV7-6; size: many; D: TRBD1; DNA: TGTGCCAGCAGCTCGACGGCTGGGACAGGGGTCAATCAGCCCCAGCATTTT; CDR3: CASSSTAGTGVNQPQHF
J: TRBJ1-4; V: TRBV28; size: NA; D: TRBD1; DNA: TGTGCCAGCAGAACCCCCTCGGACAGGGGGCCCGAAAAACTGTTTTTT; CDR3: CASRTPSDRGPEKLFF
J: TRBJ2-7; V: TRBV27; size: many; D: NA; DNA: TGTGCCAGCAGTTTTGGGGATTTAAGCTCCTACGAGCAGTACTTC; CDR3: CASSFGDLSSYEQYF
J: TRBJ1-5; V: TRBV10-1; size: NA; D: NA; DNA: TGCGCCAGCAGTCCTAATAGTGGTGGGCCCCAGCATTTT; CDR3: CASSPNSGGPQHF
J: TRBJ2-7; V: TRBV28; size: many; D: NA; DNA: TGTGCCAGCAGTCCGCCCTTGGTGCGGGGAGCCTACGAGCAGTACTTC; CDR3: CASSPPLVRGAYEQYF
J: TRBJ1-5; V: TRBV28; size: many; D: NA; DNA: TGTGCCAGCAGTCTGATAAGCGGTCAGCCCCAGCATTTT; CDR3: CASSLISGQPQHF
J: TRBJ2-5; V: TRBV7-8; size: many; D: TRBD1; DNA: TGTGCCAGCAGCGGCCGGGACAGGAATAAAGAGACCCAGTACTTC; CDR3: CASSGRDRNKETQYF
J: TRBJ1-2; V: TRBV5-4; size: NA; D: TRBD1; DNA: TGTGCCAGTGGATTGGGACAGGGGGGGAAGAACTATGGCTACACCTTC; CDR3: CASGLGQGGKNYGYTF
J: TRBJ2-2; V: TRBV20-1; size: many; D: NA; DNA: TGCAGTGCTAGTGATAGGCGAGGGGAGCTGTTTTTT; CDR3: CSASDRRGELFF
J: TRBJ2-7; V: TRBV5-1; size: NA; D: TRBD1; DNA: TGCGCCAGCAGCTTGGAAGTGGACAGGGTCTCCTACGAGCAGTACTTC; CDR3: CASSLEVDRVSYEQYF
J: TRBJ1-1; V: TRBV28; size: few; D: NA; DNA: TGTGCCAGCAGTTTATTACCCGGAAACACTGAAGCTTTCTTT; CDR3: CASSLLPGNTEAFF
J: TRBJ2-1; V: TRBV5-4; size: NA; D: TRBD2; DNA: TGTGCCAGCAGCGTTAGCGGGGGGGCATCCTACAATGAGCAGTTCTTC; CDR3: CASSVSGGASYNEQFF
J: TRBJ2-1; V: TRBV9; size: few; D: TRBD1; DNA: TGTGCCAGCAGCGCGGAGGGACAGGCGTACAATGAGCAGTTCTTC; CDR3: CASSAEGQAYNEQFF